This entry describes one T cell receptor beta chain. Its antigen is as yet unknown. The V and J ends lost 0 bases and 0 bases respectively, with 7 bases between them. CDR1 is SGHRS, CDR2 YFSETQ, per germline. This CDR3 is 16 amino acids long. Barcoded TCR alpha and TCR beta cDNA libraries with UMIs came from 5'RACE using constant-segment primers. MiXCR, applied by TCRdb to the 5' RACE reads, yields one record per CDR3 protein. The table shows around 250,000 distinct CDR3 sequences, with approximately 9% occurring only once. This sample stems from a study of T-cell memory formation after mild COVID-19. Study-wide context: Largely, TCR clusters stayed within a single donor. Study conclusions and caveats: Clonal second-wave expansions that peaked on day 37 had unconfirmed SARS-CoV-2 specificity.

The origin of this receptor is a man younger than 30 who had mild COVID-19 (a few samples of this study predate the infection). Cell type and time point are not known. The source material was PBMCs or a T cell subset sorted from them (not recorded which). This chain connects TRBV5-1 to TRBJ2-6; D remains unclear. CDR3 bases: TGCGCCAGCAGCTTGGGACCTAGCTCTGGGGCCAACGTCCTGACTTTC. Protein sequence: CASSLGPSSGANVLTF.